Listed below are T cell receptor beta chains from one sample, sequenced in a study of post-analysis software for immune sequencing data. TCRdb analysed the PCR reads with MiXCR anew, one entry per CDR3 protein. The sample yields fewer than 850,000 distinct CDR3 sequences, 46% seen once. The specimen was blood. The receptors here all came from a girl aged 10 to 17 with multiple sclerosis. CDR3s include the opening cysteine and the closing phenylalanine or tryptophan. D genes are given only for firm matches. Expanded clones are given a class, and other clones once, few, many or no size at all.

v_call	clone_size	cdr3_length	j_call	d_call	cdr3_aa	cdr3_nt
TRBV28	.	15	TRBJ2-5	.	CASSARRGLEETQYF	TGTGCCAGCAGTGCCAGGCGGGGCTTGGAAGAGACCCAGTACTTC
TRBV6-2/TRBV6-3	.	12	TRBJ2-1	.	CASSYPRGEQFF	TGTGCCAGCAGTTACCCGAGAGGTGAGCAGTTCTTC
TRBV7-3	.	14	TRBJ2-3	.	CASSLDSNLDTQYF	TGTGCCAGCAGCTTAGACAGTAACCTTGATACGCAGTATTTT
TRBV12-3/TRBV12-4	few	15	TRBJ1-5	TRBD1	CASSRAGGSNQPQHF	TGTGCCAGCAGTAGGGCAGGGGGCTCCAATCAGCCCCAGCATTTT
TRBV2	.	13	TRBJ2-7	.	CASTGTPAYEQYF	TGTGCCAGCACCGGGACACCTGCCTACGAGCAGTACTTC
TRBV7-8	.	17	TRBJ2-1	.	CASSLVGSAGRYNEQFF	TGTGCCAGCAGCTTAGTTGGGTCAGCGGGTAGGTACAATGAGCAGTTCTTC
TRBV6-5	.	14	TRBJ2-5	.	CASSYGSHEETQYF	TGTGCCAGCAGTTACGGGTCCCACGAGGAGACCCAGTACTTC
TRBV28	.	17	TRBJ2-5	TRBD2	CASSLWGTSGNQETQYF	TGTGCCAGCAGTTTGTGGGGGACTAGCGGAAACCAAGAGACCCAGTACTTC
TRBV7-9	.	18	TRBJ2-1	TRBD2	CASSLGLAGEVQRGEQFF	TGTGCCAGCAGCTTAGGACTAGCGGGAGAGGTCCAAAGGGGAGAGCAGTTCTTC
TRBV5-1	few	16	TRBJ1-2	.	CASSLKSRGSNYGYTF	TGCGCCAGCAGCTTGAAATCGAGGGGTTCTAACTATGGCTACACCTTC
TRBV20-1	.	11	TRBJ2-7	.	CSATKDYEQYF	TGCAGTGCGACAAAGGATTACGAGCAGTACTTC
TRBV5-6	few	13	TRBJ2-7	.	CASSNYGHHEQYF	TGTGCCAGCAGCAACTACGGTCACCACGAGCAGTACTTC
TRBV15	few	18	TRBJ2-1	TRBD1	CATSRGYMDRAFYNEQFF	TGTGCCACCAGCAGAGGCTATATGGACAGGGCTTTTTACAATGAGCAGTTCTTC
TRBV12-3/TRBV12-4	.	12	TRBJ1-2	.	CASTGQTYGYTF	TGTGCCAGCACCGGACAGACATATGGCTACACCTTC
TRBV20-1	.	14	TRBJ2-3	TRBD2	CSASSGTTSDTQYF	TGCAGTGCTAGCTCCGGGACTACCTCAGATACGCAGTATTTT
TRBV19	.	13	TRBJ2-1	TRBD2	CASRNSGSIEQFF	TGTGCCAGTCGAAATAGCGGGAGTATTGAGCAGTTCTTC